The entry below gives a single T cell receptor (beta chain) sequence along with its context. Antigen unknown. The primer mix had 60 Vbeta and 13 Jbeta primers. Clones were sequenced by immunoSEQ multiplex PCR, and TCRdb holds only the in-frame ones, with some missing. The sample carries 90,000 to 140,000 clones, around 75% recorded once. The data belong to a study of cytomegalovirus exposure and HLA in healthy donors. Whole-study context: Of the donors genotyped, 300 to 500 in all, 80% to 85% fell in the Caucasian-associated ancestry cluster.

This CDR3 region has 13 residues. CDR1 and CDR2 from the germline V gene are SGHNT and YYREEE (reference sequence). V lost 5 bases, J lost 4 bases, and 5 bases stayed unmatched. General study results and limits: More clonal expansion characterized HLA-associated TCR beta chains than equally common others in a later analysis. TCR association rates varied by HLA locus in a later analysis, with DRB1 highest and HLA-C lowest. An analysis that was carried out later associated 16,951 TCR beta sequences with HLA alleles at 0.05 false discovery rate.

This TCR derives from a young man in good health and CMV-seropositive. The sequencing input was PBMCs. The chain employs TRBV5-4 and TRBJ1-2; TRBD1 matches 7 bases. The CDR3 DNA sequence: TGTGCCAGCAGATCGACAGGGATCTATGGCTACACCTTC. It codes for CASRSTGIYGYTF.